Listed here are 13 T cell receptor beta chains from one sample, sequenced in a study of CD8+ T cells in alopecia areata. Extracted RNA was reverse transcribed, and the resulting cDNA served as sequencing template. Sequenced by immunoSEQ multiplex PCR; TCRdb stores in-frame clones only, minus some. This table has nearly 200,000 clones, about three fifths appearing once. Treatment of the sample: oral pan-JAK inhibitor, 5-10 mg twice daily. This sample comprised CD4+ T cells sorted from blood, obtained at week 24, from a patient treated with tofacitinib. All receptors come from a human donor with alopecia areata.

The CDR3 DNA sequence: TGCAGCGTTGTAGGCAGGACGGATGAAAAACTGTTTTTT. This gives the protein CSVVGRTDEKLFF. V gene TRBV29-1 combines with J gene TRBJ1-4; D is unclear. Per germline, CDR1 SQVTM and CDR2 ANQGSEA. The CDR3 sequence is 13 residues long. Trimming removed 4 bases from V and 6 bases from J, with 12 bases in between.

The chain has TRBV6-5 and TRBJ1-1; TRBD1 matches at 7 bases. The length of the CDR3 is 12 residues. The V segment lost 5 bases and the J segment 8 bases; nucleotides outside the gene matches: 5. Germline CDR1 is MNHEY and CDR2 is SVGAGI. This CDR3 is CASSPPGQEAFF. The CDR3 nucleotides read TGTGCCAGCAGTCCGCCGGGACAGGAAGCTTTCTTT.

This chain connects TRBV25-1 to TRBJ2-1, with D perhaps given as TRBD1 or TRBD2 (5 bases each). The V gene's germline CDR1 is MGHDK and CDR2 SYGVNS. Trimming left V 5 bases short and J 6 bases short, with 11 bases between. The CDR3 covers 13 residues. The CDR3 sequence: CASSRGVGNEQFF. CDR3 bases: TGTGCCAGCAGTCGGGGCGTGGGCAATGAGCAGTTCTTC.

The chain recombines TRBV2 with TRBJ2-2; the D is unclear. V gave up 6 bases and J gave up 3 bases, with 14 bases separating them. This CDR3 spans 15 amino acids. Germline V lookup: CDR1 SNHLY, CDR2 FYNNEI. CDR3 sequence: CASRHLREDTGELFF. CDR3 DNA: TGTGCCAGCAGGCACCTCCGTGAGGACACCGGGGAGCTGTTTTTT.

The genes are TRBV5-4 and TRBJ2-7; D may be TRBD2 (5 bases). CDR1 and CDR2 from the germline V gene are SGHNT and YYREEE (reference sequence). Trimming took 2 bases from V and 1 from J, leaving 10 bases between them. The CDR3 loop spans 14 amino acids. Here the CDR3 DNA reads TGTGCCAGCAGCTTAGGGAGAGCGTCCTACGAGCAGTACTTC. Its protein is CASSLGRASYEQYF.

J is TRBJ1-2 and V is TRBV4-1; D not resolved. In germline, CDR1 is MGHRA, CDR2 YSYEKL. This CDR3 region has 13 residues. V was cut by 2 bases and J by 4 bases, with 8 bases left in between. CDR3 DNA: TGCGCCAGCAGCCAAAGTGGACCCTATGGCTACACCTTC. It is translated as CASSQSGPYGYTF.

CDR3 sequence (DNA): TGCAGCGTTGGGGGCAGGGACACCTACGAGCAGTACTTC. Protein product: CSVGGRDTYEQYF. The chain carries TRBV29-1 and TRBJ2-7, with D maybe TRBD1 (6 bases). Germline lookup yields CDR1 SQVTM and CDR2 ANQGSEA. The V gene lost 4 bases and the J gene lost 2 bases, with 12 bases spanning the gap. This CDR3 is built from 13 residues.

This clone occurred a few times. The rearrangement links TRBV7-9 to TRBJ2-5; possibly TRBD2 for D (6 bases). V was clipped by 4 bases and J by 5 bases, with 8 bases between them. Germline V gene lookup returns CDR1 SEHNR and CDR2 FQNEAQ (reference sequence). The CDR3 totals 12 residues. The CDR3 reads CASSSGAETQYF. The CDR3 nucleotides are TGTGCCAGCAGCTCGGGAGCGGAGACCCAGTACTTC.

This clone was seen only a few times. The V and J genes are TRBV2 and TRBJ2-5; D gene unclear. Trimming shortened V by 3 bases and J by 4 bases, and 6 bases separated the two germline ends. This CDR3 spans 12 amino acids. Germline CDR1 reads SNHLY; CDR2 reads FYNNEI. The CDR3 protein is CASSDLGETQYF. CDR3 coding DNA: TGTGCCAGCAGTGACTTAGGAGAGACCCAGTACTTC.

This chain uses TRBV28 with TRBJ1-5, with 7 bases identical to TRBD1. V dropped 6 bases and J dropped 4; count of bases not matched to a gene: 6. Germline values: CDR1 MDHEN, CDR2 SYDVKM. The CDR3 is made up of 14 amino acids. CDR3 amino acids: CASSWGQTNQPQHF. The DNA for the CDR3 is TGTGCCAGCAGCTGGGGACAGACGAATCAGCCCCAGCATTTT.

Here the CDR3 reads CASSSTDGYTEAFF. The CDR3 DNA sequence: TGTGCCAGCAGCTCTACGGACGGTTACACTGAAGCTTTCTTT. The chain joins TRBV7-3 to TRBJ1-1, with D unresolved. V lost 4 bases and J 3 bases, leaving 12 bases between the germline ends. The CDR3 has 14 residues. CDR1 is SGHTA and CDR2 is FQGTGA in the germline V gene.

This chain uses TRBV5-6 with TRBJ2-7, with D tentatively TRBD1 (6 bases). V gave up 0 bases and J gave up 7 bases, with 11 bases separating them. Germline values: CDR1 SGHDT, CDR2 YYEEEE. The CDR3 contains 13 residues. The CDR3 bases are TGTGCCAGCAGCTTGGACAGGGACGGTGAGCAGTACTTC. Translating it yields CASSLDRDGEQYF. Looking up the rest from reference TRBV5-6 and TRBJ2-7 gives the full variable domain: DAGVTQSPTHLIKTRGQQVTLRCSPKSGHDTVSWYQQALGQGPQFIFQYYEEEERQRGNFPDRFSGHQFPNYSSELNVNALLLGDSALYLCASSLDRDGEQYFGPGTRLTVT.

V gene TRBV25-1 combines with J gene TRBJ2-7; no definite D call. CDR3 length: 12 residues. Germline CDR1 and CDR2: MGHDK and SYGVNS. V was shortened by 4 bases and J by 6 bases, with 10 bases between the two germline ends. CDR3 sequence (DNA): TGTGCCAGCAGTGCCGTCAAGGGCGAGCAGTACTTC. It is translated as CASSAVKGEQYF.